This T cell receptor beta chain was identified in a study of blood T cell repertoires in COVID-19. Measured with immunoSEQ multiplex PCR; TCRdb has only the in-frame clones, and not every one. The sample has more than 100,000 clones, about 79% seen once. The CDR3 length is 15 residues. The V end was cut by 4 bases, the J end by 2 bases, with 12 bases between. From germline, CDR1 is MGHRA and CDR2 YSYEKL. This clonotype was sampled from a woman aged 45-59 years with acute or convalescent COVID-19. Sequenced sample: peripheral blood. This chain links TRBV4-1 with TRBJ2-1; no definite D call. The CDR3 spells CASSPPGRAYNEQFF. Here the CDR3 DNA reads TGCGCCAGCAGCCCACCTGGGCGTGCCTACAATGAGCAGTTCTTC.